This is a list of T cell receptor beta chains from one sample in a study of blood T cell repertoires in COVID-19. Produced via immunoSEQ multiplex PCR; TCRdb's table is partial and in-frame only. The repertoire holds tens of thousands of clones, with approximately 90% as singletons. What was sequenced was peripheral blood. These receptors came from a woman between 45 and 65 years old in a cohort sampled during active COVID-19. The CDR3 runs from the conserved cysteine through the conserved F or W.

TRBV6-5 CASRPPGDRGTEAFF
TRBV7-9 CASSLPGYGYTF
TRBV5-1 CASSPDGALGDQPQHF
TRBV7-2 CASSLAGTGVLTEAFF
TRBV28 CASRQGLHEQYF
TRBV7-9 CASSLPWGAGANVLTF
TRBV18 CASSPAVIQRGNQPQHF
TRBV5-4 CASSHRDSTGELFF
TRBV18 CASSLRGQETQYF
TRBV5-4 CASSSRDTGELFF
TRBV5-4 CASSLDPSGGSGNTQYF
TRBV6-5 CASSYSTGSVYEQYF
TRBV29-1 CSVERQGAEAFF
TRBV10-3 CASRSIDTQYF
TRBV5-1 CASSPTQGVDYGYTF
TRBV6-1 CASSEPSPFYEQYF
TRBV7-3 CASSETGETQYF
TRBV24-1 CATSDPDTEAFF
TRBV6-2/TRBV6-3 CASSSPLWEGTETQYF
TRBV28 CASSLGGGDNPYEQYF
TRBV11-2 CASSSYRDSTMNTEAFF
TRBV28 CASSLVGENIQYF
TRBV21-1 CASSKRRGRGTYNSPLHF
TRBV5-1 CASSQGASETDTQYF
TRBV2 CASSVGAGGREQYF
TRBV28 CASNHDRTTPYEQYF
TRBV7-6 CASSPSGPRGYTF
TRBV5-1 CASSFTSSLQRSRETQYF
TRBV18 CASSPLTASGVYNEQFF
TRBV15 CATSKIGMTGQGPIYGYTF
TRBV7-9 CASSLGSGLRGETQYF
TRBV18 CASSPLSGVSYEQYF
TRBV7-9 CASRGETGDYGYTF
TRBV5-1 CASRQGSDNEQFF
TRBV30 CAWSRGLDWNQETQYF
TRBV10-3 CAISTTTSSYEQYF
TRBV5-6 CASSTGNYGYTF
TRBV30 CAWSPGNTEAFF
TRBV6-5 CASNVGNRRNTEAFF
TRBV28 CASLMGRGTGDYGYTF
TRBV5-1 CASSLGLQGSYNEQFF
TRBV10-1 CASSGTSGRLANTGELFF